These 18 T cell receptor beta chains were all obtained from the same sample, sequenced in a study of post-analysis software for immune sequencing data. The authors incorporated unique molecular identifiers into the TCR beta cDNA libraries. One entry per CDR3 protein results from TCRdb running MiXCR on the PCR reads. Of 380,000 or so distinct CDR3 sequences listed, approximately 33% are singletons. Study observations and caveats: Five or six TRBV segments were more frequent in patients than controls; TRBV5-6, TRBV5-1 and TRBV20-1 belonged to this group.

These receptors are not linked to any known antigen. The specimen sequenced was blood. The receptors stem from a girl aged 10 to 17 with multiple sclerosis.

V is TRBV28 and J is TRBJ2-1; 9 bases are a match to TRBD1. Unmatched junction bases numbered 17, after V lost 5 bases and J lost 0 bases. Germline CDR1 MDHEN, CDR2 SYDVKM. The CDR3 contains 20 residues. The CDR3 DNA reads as TGTGCCAGCAGTCCGATTTTACAGGGGGCCCGTTATAGCTCCTACAATGAGCAGTTCTTC. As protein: CASSPILQGARYSSYNEQFF.

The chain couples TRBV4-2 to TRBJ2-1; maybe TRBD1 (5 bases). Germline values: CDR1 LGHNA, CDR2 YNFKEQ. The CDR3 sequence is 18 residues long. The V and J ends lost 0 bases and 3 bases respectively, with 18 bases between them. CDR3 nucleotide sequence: TGTGCCAGCAGCCAAGATCCGGTAGGGGCTCTGGGCTACAATGAGCAGTTCTTC. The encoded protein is CASSQDPVGALGYNEQFF.

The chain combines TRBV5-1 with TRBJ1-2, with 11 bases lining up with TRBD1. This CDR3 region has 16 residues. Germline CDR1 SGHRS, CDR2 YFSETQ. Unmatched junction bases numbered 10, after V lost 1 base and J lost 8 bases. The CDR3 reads CASSLWTGGKSLGYTF. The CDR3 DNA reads TGCGCCAGCAGCTTGTGGACAGGGGGCAAGAGTCTGGGCTACACCTTC.

The CDR3 DNA sequence: TGTGCCAGCAGCTCGGGGCAGGGGTCCCACGAGCAGTACTTC. Amino acids: CASSSGQGSHEQYF. V usage is TRBV21-1 and J usage is TRBJ2-7; the table's TRBD1 call for D was not verified on the DNA. TRBV21-1 is tagged as a pseudogene. The CDR3 runs 14 residues.

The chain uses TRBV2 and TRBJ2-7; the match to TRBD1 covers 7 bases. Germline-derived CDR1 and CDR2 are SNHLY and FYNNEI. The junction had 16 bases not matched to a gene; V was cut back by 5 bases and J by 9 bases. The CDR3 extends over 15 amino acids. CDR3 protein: CASSQGLKDRERQYF. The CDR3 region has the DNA TGTGCCAGCAGTCAAGGTCTAAAAGACAGGGAAAGGCAGTACTTC.

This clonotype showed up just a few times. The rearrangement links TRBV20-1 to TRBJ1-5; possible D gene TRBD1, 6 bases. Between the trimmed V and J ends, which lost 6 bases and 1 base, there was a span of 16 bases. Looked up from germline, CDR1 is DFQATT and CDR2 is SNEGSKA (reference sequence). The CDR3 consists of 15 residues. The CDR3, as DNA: TGCAGTGCACCCTTGAGGGGGGCGAGCAATCAGCCCCAGCATTTT. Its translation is CSAPLRGASNQPQHF.

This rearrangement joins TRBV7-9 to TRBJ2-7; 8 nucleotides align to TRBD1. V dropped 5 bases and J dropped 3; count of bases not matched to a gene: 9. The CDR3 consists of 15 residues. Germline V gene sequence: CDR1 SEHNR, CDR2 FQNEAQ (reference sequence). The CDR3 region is CASSDEDRELYEQYF. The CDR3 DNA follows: TGTGCCAGCAGCGATGAGGACAGGGAACTCTACGAGCAGTACTTC.

CDR3 sequence reads: CASSFGLAGGRNEQFF. CDR3 DNA: TGTGCCAGCAGTTTCGGGCTAGCGGGGGGGCGGAATGAGCAGTTCTTC. This rearrangement joins TRBV12-3 or TRBV12-4 to TRBJ2-1, with TRBD2 matching over 12 bases. CDR3 length: 16 amino acids. V lost 3 bases to trimming and J lost 7 bases; unmatched junction nucleotides: 7.

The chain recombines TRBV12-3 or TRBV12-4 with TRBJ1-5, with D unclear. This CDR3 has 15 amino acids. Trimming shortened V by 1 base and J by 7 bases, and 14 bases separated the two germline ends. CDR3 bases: TGTGCCAGCAGTTTAGTCCGGGGTTATGAACAGCCCCAGCATTTT. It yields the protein CASSLVRGYEQPQHF.

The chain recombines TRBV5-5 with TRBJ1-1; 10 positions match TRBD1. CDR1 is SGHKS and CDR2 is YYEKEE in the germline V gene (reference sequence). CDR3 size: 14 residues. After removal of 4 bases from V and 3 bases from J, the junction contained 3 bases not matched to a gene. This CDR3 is CASSMTGGHTEAFF. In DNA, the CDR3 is TGTGCCAGCAGCATGACAGGGGGCCACACTGAAGCTTTCTTT. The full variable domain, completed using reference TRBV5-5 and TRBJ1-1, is DAGVTQSPTHLIKTRGQQVTLRCSPISGHKSVSWYQQVLGQGPQFIFQYYEKEERGRGNFPDRFSARQFPNYSSELNVNALLLGDSALYLCASSMTGGHTEAFFGQGTRLTVV.

The DNA of the CDR3 is TGTGCCAGCAGTTTATTGCCGTTCACAGGAAGCACAGATACGCAGTATTTT. It yields the protein CASSLLPFTGSTDTQYF. The chain couples TRBV27 to TRBJ2-3, with a weak D call TRBD1 (5 bases). This CDR3 has 17 residues. Per the germline V gene, CDR1 is MNHEY and CDR2 is SMNVEV (reference sequence). V dropped 1 base and J dropped 0 bases, with 14 bases sitting between them.

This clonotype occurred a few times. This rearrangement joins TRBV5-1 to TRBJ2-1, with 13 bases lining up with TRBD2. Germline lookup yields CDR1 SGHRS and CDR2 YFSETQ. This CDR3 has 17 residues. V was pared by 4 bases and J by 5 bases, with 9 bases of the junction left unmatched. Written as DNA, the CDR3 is TGCGCCAGCAGCCTGACTAGCGGGGGGCGGGCCCACAATGAGCAGTTCTTC. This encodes CASSLTSGGRAHNEQFF.

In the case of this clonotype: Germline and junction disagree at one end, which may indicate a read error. CDR3 sequence: CASKVGQGTQYF. CDR3 DNA: TGTGCCAGCAAGGTGGGACAAGGGACCCAGTACTTC. This chain joins TRBV2 and TRBJ2-5; possibly TRBD1 for D (6 bases). Germline CDR1 SNHLY, CDR2 FYNNEI. The CDR3 length is 12 residues. The full variable domain, rest sourced from reference TRBV2 and TRBJ2-5, is EPEVTQTPSHQVTQMGQEVILRCVPISNHLYFYWYRQILGQKVEFLVSFYNNEISEKSEIFDDQFSVERPDGSNFTLKIRSTKLEDSAMYFCASKVGQGTQYFGPGTRLLVL.

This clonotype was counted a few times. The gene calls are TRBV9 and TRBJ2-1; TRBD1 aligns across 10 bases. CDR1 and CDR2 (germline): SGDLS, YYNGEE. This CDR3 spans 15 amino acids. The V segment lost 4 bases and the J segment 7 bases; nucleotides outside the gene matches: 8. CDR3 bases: TGTGCCAGCAGCTCCGGGACAGGGGTTGTGAATGAGCAGTTCTTC. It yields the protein CASSSGTGVVNEQFF.

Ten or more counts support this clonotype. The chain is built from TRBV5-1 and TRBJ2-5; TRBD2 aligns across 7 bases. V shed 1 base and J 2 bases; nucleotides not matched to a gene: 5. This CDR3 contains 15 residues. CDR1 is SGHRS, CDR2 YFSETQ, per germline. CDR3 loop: CASSLNWGGQETQYF. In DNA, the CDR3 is TGCGCCAGCAGCTTGAATTGGGGGGGGCAAGAGACCCAGTACTTC.

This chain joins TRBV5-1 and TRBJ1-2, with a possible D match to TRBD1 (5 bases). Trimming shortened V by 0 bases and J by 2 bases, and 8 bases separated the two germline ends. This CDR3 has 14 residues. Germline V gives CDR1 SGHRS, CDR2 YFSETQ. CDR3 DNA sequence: TGCGCCAGCAGCTTGGAGTCAGGGAACTATGGCTACACCTTC. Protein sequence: CASSLESGNYGYTF.

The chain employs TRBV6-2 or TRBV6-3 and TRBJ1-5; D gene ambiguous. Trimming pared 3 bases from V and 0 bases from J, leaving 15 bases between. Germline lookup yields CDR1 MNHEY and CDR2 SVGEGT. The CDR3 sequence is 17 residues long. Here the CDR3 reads CASSYSLGSGSNQPQHF. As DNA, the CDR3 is TGTGCCAGCAGTTATAGCCTCGGGAGTGGTAGCAATCAGCCCCAGCATTTT.

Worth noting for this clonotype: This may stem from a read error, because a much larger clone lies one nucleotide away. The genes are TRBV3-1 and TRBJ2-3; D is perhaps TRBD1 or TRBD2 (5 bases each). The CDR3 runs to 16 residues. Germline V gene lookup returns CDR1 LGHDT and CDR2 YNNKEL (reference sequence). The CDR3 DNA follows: TGTGCCAGCAGCCAGGGTGGACACGCTAGCACAGATATGCAGTATTTT. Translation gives CASSQGGHASTDMQYF.